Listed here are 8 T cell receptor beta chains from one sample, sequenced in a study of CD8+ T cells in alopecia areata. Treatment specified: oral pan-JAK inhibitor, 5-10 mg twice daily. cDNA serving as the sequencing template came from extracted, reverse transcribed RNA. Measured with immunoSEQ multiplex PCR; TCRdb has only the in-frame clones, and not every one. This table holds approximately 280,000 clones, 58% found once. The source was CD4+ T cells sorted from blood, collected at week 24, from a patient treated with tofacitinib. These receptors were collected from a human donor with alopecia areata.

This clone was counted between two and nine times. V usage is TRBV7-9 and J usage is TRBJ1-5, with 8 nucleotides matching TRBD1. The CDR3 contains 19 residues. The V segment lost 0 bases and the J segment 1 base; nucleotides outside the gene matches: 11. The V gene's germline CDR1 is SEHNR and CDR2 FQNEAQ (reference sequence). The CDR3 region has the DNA TGTGCCAGCAGCTTAGCTCGAGGACAGGGTAGCGGAAGCAATCAGCCCCAGCATTTT. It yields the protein CASSLARGQGSGSNQPQHF.

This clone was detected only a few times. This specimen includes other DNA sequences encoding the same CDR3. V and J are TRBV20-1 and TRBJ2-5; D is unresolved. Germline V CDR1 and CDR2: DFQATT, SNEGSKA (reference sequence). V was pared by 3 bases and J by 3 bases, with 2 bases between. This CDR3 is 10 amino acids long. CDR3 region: CSAREETQYF. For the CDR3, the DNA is TGCAGTGCTAGGGAAGAGACCCAGTACTTC.

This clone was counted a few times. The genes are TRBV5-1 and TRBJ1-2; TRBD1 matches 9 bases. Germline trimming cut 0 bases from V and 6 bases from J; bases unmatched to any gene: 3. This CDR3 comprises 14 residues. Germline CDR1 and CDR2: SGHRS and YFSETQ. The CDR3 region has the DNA TGCGCCAGCAGCTTGGCACAGGGGGCTAATGGCTACACCTTC. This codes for CASSLAQGANGYTF.

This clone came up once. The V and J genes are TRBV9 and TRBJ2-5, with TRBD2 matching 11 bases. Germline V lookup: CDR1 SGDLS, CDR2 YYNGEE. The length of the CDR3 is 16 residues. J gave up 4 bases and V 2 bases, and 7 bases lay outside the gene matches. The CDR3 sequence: CASSVSSGGTGETQYF. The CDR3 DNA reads TGTGCCAGCAGCGTCTCTAGCGGGGGGACTGGAGAGACCCAGTACTTC.

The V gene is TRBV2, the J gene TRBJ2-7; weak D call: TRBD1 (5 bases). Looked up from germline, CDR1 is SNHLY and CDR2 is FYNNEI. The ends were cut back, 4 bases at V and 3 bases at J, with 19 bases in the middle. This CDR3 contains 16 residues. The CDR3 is CASSGTGPLGFYEQYF. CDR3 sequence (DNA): TGTGCCAGCAGTGGTACAGGCCCCTTAGGGTTCTACGAGCAGTACTTC.

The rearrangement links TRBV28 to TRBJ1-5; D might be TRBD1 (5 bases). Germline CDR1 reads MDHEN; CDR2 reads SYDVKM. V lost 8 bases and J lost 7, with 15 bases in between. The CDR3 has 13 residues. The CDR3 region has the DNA TGTGCCAGCGGAGTGGGGTCAGGGCAGCCCCAGCATTTT. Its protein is CASGVGSGQPQHF.

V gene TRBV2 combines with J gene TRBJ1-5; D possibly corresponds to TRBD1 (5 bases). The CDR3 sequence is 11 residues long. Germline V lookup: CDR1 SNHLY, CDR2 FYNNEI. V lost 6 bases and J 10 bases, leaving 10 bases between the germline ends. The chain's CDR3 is CASRQEGPQHF. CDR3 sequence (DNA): TGTGCCAGCAGACAGGAGGGCCCCCAGCATTTT.

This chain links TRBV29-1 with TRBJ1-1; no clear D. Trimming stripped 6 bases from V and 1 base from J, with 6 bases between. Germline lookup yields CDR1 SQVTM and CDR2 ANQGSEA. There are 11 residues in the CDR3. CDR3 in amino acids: CSVGRNTEAFF. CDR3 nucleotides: TGCAGCGTCGGCCGGAACACTGAAGCTTTCTTT.